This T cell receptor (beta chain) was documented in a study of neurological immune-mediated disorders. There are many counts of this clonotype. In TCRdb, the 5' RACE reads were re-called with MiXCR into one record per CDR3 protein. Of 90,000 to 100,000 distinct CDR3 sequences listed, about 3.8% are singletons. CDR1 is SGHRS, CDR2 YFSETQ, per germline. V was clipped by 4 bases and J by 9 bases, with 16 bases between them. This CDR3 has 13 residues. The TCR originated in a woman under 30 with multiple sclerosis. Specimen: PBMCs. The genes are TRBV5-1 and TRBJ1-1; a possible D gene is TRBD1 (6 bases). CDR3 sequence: CASSPWRGAKAFF. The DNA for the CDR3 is TGCGCCAGCAGCCCGTGGAGGGGGGCAAAAGCTTTCTTT.